The entry below gives a single T cell receptor beta chain sequence along with its context. Both 60 Vbeta primers and 13 Jbeta primers went into the PCR. TCRdb keeps only in-frame clones here, not all; method: immunoSEQ multiplex PCR. This table has around 60,000 clones, 80% appearing once. The CDR3 is 15 residues long. Germline V gives CDR1 LGHNA, CDR2 YSLEER. Trimming took off 0 bases at V and 4 bases at J, with 11 bases between the two ends. This specimen comes from a study of cytomegalovirus exposure and HLA in healthy donors. The V call is TRBV4-3, the J call TRBJ2-3; D is perhaps TRBD1 (5 bases). The TCR comes from a male donor in good health and CMV-seronegative. The sample taken for sequencing was PBMCs. The CDR3 coding sequence is TGCGCCAGCAGCCAAGAAGCAGGGTGGGCAGATACGCAGTATTTT. It yields the protein CASSQEAGWADTQYF.